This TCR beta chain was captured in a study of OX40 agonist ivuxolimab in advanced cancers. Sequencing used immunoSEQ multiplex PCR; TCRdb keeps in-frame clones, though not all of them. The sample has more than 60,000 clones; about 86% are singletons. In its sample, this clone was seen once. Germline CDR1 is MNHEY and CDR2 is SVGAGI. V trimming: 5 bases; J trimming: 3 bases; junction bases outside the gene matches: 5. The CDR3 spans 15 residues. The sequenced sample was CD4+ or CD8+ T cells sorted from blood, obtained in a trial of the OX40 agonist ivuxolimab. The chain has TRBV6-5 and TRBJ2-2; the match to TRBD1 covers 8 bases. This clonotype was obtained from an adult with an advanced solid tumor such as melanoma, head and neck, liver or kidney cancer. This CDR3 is CASSRDRTYTGELFF. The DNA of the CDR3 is TGTGCCAGCAGTCGGGACAGGACATACACCGGGGAGCTGTTTTTT.